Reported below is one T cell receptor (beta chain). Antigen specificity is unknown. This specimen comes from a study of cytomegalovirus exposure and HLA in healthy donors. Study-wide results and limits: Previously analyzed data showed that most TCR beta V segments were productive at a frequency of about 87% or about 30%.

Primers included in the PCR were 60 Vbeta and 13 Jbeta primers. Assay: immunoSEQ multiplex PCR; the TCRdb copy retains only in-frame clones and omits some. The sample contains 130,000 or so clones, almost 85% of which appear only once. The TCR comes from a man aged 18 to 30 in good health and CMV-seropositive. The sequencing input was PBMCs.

The CDR3 coding sequence is TGTGCCAGCAGCCCCCGGGACAGGGGTAGTGACGAGCAGTACTTC. Residues: CASSPRDRGSDEQYF. The V gene is TRBV27, the J gene TRBJ2-7; 10 bases are a match to TRBD1. Germline-derived CDR1 and CDR2 are MNHEY and SMNVEV (reference sequence). This CDR3 region has 15 residues. V was clipped by 6 bases and J by 5 bases; unmatched bases: 10.